Presented here are 25 T cell receptor beta chains from one specimen sequenced in a study of cytomegalovirus exposure and HLA in healthy donors. In the PCR, 60 Vbeta and 13 Jbeta primers were used. TCRdb's table, derived via immunoSEQ multiplex PCR, lists solely in-frame clones and lacks some. The specimen's table records about 160,000 clones. Sequencing was performed on PBMCs. Receptors were obtained from a woman aged 45-65 years in good health and CMV-seronegative.

The chain uses TRBV9 and TRBJ1-1; unclear D gene. This CDR3 is built from 14 residues. Between the trimmed V and J ends, which lost 3 bases and 6 bases, there was a span of 15 bases. Germline V lookup: CDR1 SGDLS, CDR2 YYNGEE. CDR3 DNA sequence: TGTGCCAGCAGCGGTTCTAAACCGGGATCTGAAGCTTTCTTT. Its protein is CASSGSKPGSEAFF.

CDR3 sequence reads: CASSFAGGDTEAFF. CDR3 nucleotides: TGTGCCAGCAGCTTCGCGGGGGGTGACACTGAAGCTTTCTTT. The chain uses TRBV7-2 and TRBJ1-1, with D perhaps TRBD1 (5 bases). This CDR3 spans 14 amino acids. Germline values: CDR1 SGHTA, CDR2 FQGNSA. The V end was cut by 3 bases, the J end by 3 bases, with 11 bases between.

V usage is TRBV7-9 and J usage is TRBJ1-1; D gene unclear. V was shortened by 1 base and J by 7 bases, with 4 bases between the two germline ends. This CDR3 region has 11 residues. CDR1 and CDR2 from the germline V gene are SEHNR and FQNEAQ (reference sequence). The CDR3: CASSLVGEAFF. The CDR3 DNA is TGTGCCAGCAGCTTAGTCGGTGAAGCTTTCTTT.

V and J are TRBV9 and TRBJ2-1; TRBD2 matches at 11 bases. Germline CDR1 SGDLS, CDR2 YYNGEE. Trimming removed 3 bases from V and 10 bases from J; junction bases left unmatched: 9. The CDR3 runs 15 residues. The DNA of the CDR3 is TGTGCCAGCAGCGCCCAAGGGCTAGCGGGGGGAGAGCAGTTCTTC. Protein sequence: CASSAQGLAGGEQFF.

The chain couples TRBV6-1 to TRBJ1-1; 10 positions match TRBD1. The trim removed 7 bases at V and 3 bases at J, leaving 5 bases unmatched. The CDR3 covers 14 residues. The germline V gene has CDR1 MNHNS and CDR2 SASEGT. CDR3 amino acids: CASNLDRGDTEAFF. The CDR3 coding sequence is TGTGCCAGCAACCTGGACAGGGGGGACACTGAAGCTTTCTTT.

This chain connects TRBV13 to TRBJ2-7, with 14 bases matching TRBD2. The CDR3 spans 18 residues. After removal of 5 bases from V and 0 bases from J, the junction contained 9 bases not matched to a gene. CDR1 and CDR2 from the germline V gene are PRHDT and FYEKMQ (reference sequence). The CDR3 sequence: CASSPTGTSGGASYEQYF. In nucleotides, the CDR3 is TGTGCCAGCAGCCCAACCGGGACTAGCGGGGGAGCCTCCTACGAGCAGTACTTC.

The V and J genes are TRBV7-9 and TRBJ2-1, with 7 bases lining up with TRBD2. V dropped 5 bases and J dropped 0; count of bases not matched to a gene: 7. The CDR3 is made up of 16 amino acids. The germline V gene has CDR1 SEHNR and CDR2 FQNEAQ (reference sequence). The CDR3 bases are TGTGCCAGCAGCCCATCTAGCGGAATCTCCTACAATGAGCAGTTCTTC. Translating gives CASSPSSGISYNEQFF.

This chain links TRBV7-3 with TRBJ2-5; 7 positions match TRBD2. J was trimmed by 3 bases and V by 2 bases; bases with no gene match: 6. Looked up from germline, CDR1 is SGHTA and CDR2 is FQGTGA. The CDR3 extends over 15 amino acids. The CDR3 sequence is CASSLDGGSEETQYF. The CDR3 bases are TGTGCCAGCAGCTTAGACGGGGGGAGCGAAGAGACCCAGTACTTC.

The chain couples TRBV29-1 to TRBJ2-5; TRBD2 matches at 7 bases. After removal of 5 bases from V and 4 bases from J, the junction contained 10 bases not matched to a gene. There are 14 residues in the CDR3. Germline assignment: CDR1 SQVTM and CDR2 ANQGSEA. For the CDR3, the DNA is TGCAGCGTTACCCCAAGTGCGGGAGCAGAGACCCAGTACTTC. Amino acid sequence: CSVTPSAGAETQYF.

The chain uses TRBV5-4 and TRBJ2-7, with 11 bases identical to TRBD2. CDR3 length equals 15 residues. Germline CDR1 is SGHNT and CDR2 is YYREEE (reference sequence). V shed 2 bases and J 7 bases; nucleotides not matched to a gene: 8. In nucleotides, the CDR3 is TGTGCCAGCAGCTTACTAGCGGGGGAACCCCTGGAGCAGTACTTC. It translates to CASSLLAGEPLEQYF.

The chain uses TRBV5-1 and TRBJ1-1; D ambiguous. This CDR3 spans 14 amino acids. V lost 3 bases to trimming and J lost 8 bases, with 17 bases between them. Germline V CDR1 and CDR2: SGHRS, YFSETQ. The CDR3 nucleotides are TGCGCCAGCAGCTACGAAAATCCCCAGCGAGAAGCTTTCTTT. Its protein is CASSYENPQREAFF.

Here the CDR3 DNA reads TGCGCCAGCAGCTTTCGTGGGCAGACAGGGAATGAAAAACTGTTTTTT. Amino acid sequence: CASSFRGQTGNEKLFF. This chain connects TRBV5-1 to TRBJ1-4, with 7 bases lining up with TRBD1. The V gene's germline CDR1 is SGHRS and CDR2 YFSETQ. This CDR3 spans 16 amino acids. The V and J ends lost 2 bases and 5 bases, in that order; junction bases with no gene match: 9.

V usage is TRBV19 and J usage is TRBJ2-7; a possible D gene is TRBD2 (6 bases). The germline V gene has CDR1 LNHDA and CDR2 SQIVND (reference sequence). The CDR3 loop spans 15 amino acids. Deletions cut 0 bases from V and 0 bases from J, with 9 bases between. Written as DNA, the CDR3 is TGTGCCAGTAGTATAGATCGGGAGTTCTCCTACGAGCAGTACTTC. This sequence encodes CASSIDREFSYEQYF. Variable domain in full (rest from reference TRBV19 and TRBJ2-7): DGGITQSPKYLFRKEGQNVTLSCEQNLNHDAMYWYRQDPGQGLRLIYYSQIVNDFQKGDIAEGYSVSREKKESFPLTVTSAQKNPTAFYLCASSIDREFSYEQYFGPGTRLTVT.

The chain links TRBV7-9 to TRBJ2-2; D gene unclear. The CDR3 length is 13 residues. The germline CDR1 and CDR2 sequences are SEHNR and FQNEAQ (reference sequence). V was cut by 6 bases and J by 4 bases, with 9 bases left in between. The CDR3 region is CASRTPGTGELFF. For the CDR3, the DNA is TGTGCCAGCAGAACCCCCGGCACCGGGGAGCTGTTTTTT.

V gene TRBV2 combines with J gene TRBJ2-2, with D uncertain. The CDR3 has 14 residues. Germline CDR1 SNHLY, CDR2 FYNNEI. V dropped 2 bases and J dropped 6 bases, with 10 bases sitting between them. The CDR3 loop is CASSEKAYPGELFF. The CDR3 coding sequence is TGTGCCAGCAGTGAAAAAGCCTACCCCGGGGAGCTGTTTTTT.

The rearrangement uses TRBV18 and TRBJ2-5; 10 bases match TRBD1. V gave up 3 bases and J gave up 9 bases; unmatched junction bases: 10. The CDR3 covers 15 residues. CDR1 and CDR2 from the germline V gene are KGHSH and LQKENI. The CDR3 reads CASSPGPDRGLAQYF. For the CDR3, the DNA is TGTGCCAGCTCACCGGGGCCCGACAGGGGGCTCGCCCAGTACTTC.

The chain has TRBV29-1 and TRBJ2-7; possible D gene TRBD2, 6 bases. Germline V gene lookup returns CDR1 SQVTM and CDR2 ANQGSEA. CDR3 length: 11 amino acids. Trimming stripped 7 bases from V and 3 bases from J, with 10 bases between. The DNA for the CDR3 is TGCAGCGCGGGACTCGTCTACGAGCAGTACTTC. Translating it yields CSAGLVYEQYF.

The gene calls are TRBV6-1 and TRBJ1-2, with D uncertain. Trimming removed 5 bases from V and 4 bases from J, with 8 bases in between. The CDR3 has 12 residues. The germline CDR1 and CDR2 sequences are MNHNS and SASEGT. The CDR3 sequence is CASSRGAYGYTF. The DNA for the CDR3 is TGTGCCAGCAGTCGGGGAGCCTATGGCTACACCTTC.

The chain carries TRBV5-4 and TRBJ2-7; TRBD1 might be the D (5 bases). The V gene's germline CDR1 is SGHNT and CDR2 YYREEE (reference sequence). V lost 1 base and J 7 bases, leaving 9 bases between the germline ends. This CDR3 comprises 12 residues. Written as DNA, the CDR3 is TGTGCCAGCAGCTTGTGGCAGGGTGAGCAGTACTTC. This translates into CASSLWQGEQYF.

This chain joins TRBV7-2 and TRBJ2-7; 12 bases are shared with TRBD1. Germline CDR1 and CDR2: SGHTA and FQGNSA. The CDR3 has 15 amino acids. V was clipped by 5 bases and J by 4 bases; unmatched bases: 6. CDR3 residues: CASSQSGQGAYEQYF. The CDR3 DNA reads TGTGCCAGCAGCCAATCGGGACAGGGGGCGTACGAGCAGTACTTC.

V and J are TRBV28 and TRBJ2-1; 7 bases fit TRBD2. The CDR3 runs 16 residues. Looked up from germline, CDR1 is MDHEN and CDR2 is SYDVKM. V was pared by 7 bases and J by 4 bases, with 13 bases of the junction left unmatched. CDR3 protein: CASILSGSGTYNEQFF. Here the CDR3 DNA reads TGTGCCAGCATCTTATCGGGAAGCGGGACTTACAATGAGCAGTTCTTC.

The rearrangement uses TRBV5-6 and TRBJ2-1; 16 nucleotides match TRBD2. The V segment lost 4 bases and the J segment 8 bases; nucleotides outside the gene matches: 3. This CDR3 region has 15 residues. CDR1 is SGHDT and CDR2 is YYEEEE in the germline V gene. The chain's CDR3 is CASSGTSGRGHEQFF. The CDR3 DNA reads TGTGCCAGCAGCGGGACTAGCGGGAGGGGCCATGAGCAGTTCTTC.

DNA for the CDR3: TGTGCCAGCAGCCAAGGGGTGCGGGATGGCTACACCTTC. Protein product: CASSQGVRDGYTF. V gene TRBV14 combines with J gene TRBJ1-2; D gene ambiguous. This CDR3 has 13 residues. Germline-derived CDR1 and CDR2 are SGHDN and FVKESK. V lost 1 base to trimming and J lost 6 bases, with 9 bases between them. The full variable domain, completed using reference TRBV14 and TRBJ1-2, is EAGVTQFPSHSVIEKGQTVTLRCDPISGHDNLYWYRRVMGKEIKFLLHFVKESKQDESGMPNNRFLAERTGGTYSTLKVQPAELEDSGVYFCASSQGVRDGYTFGSGTRLTVV.

V and J are TRBV18 and TRBJ1-5, with a weak D call TRBD1 (5 bases). Germline V lookup: CDR1 KGHSH, CDR2 LQKENI. The CDR3 totals 15 residues. With 2 bases removed from V and 0 bases from J, the gap between germline ends came to 8 bases. CDR3 bases: TGTGCCAGCTCACCAACAGGATATAGCAATCAGCCCCAGCATTTT. This sequence encodes CASSPTGYSNQPQHF.

The rearrangement joins TRBV4-2 to TRBJ1-1; D perhaps matches TRBD1 (6 bases). This CDR3 contains 15 residues. V dropped 5 bases and J dropped 0 bases, with 13 bases sitting between them. Germline lookup yields CDR1 LGHNA and CDR2 YNFKEQ. CDR3 DNA: TGTGCCAGCAGCTCACCGGGACAACTGAACACTGAAGCTTTCTTT. It translates to CASSSPGQLNTEAFF.